This TCR beta chain was sequenced for a study of blood T cell repertoires in COVID-19. Study-level information: Some COVID-19 samples were acute and others convalescent; all came from the United States, Italy and Spain. Sources were T cells, B-cell-depleted T cells, or PBMCs; the material itself was cDNA or gDNA.

The authors' processing: Using reference gene primer amplification, nucleated cell counts were estimated. Repertoires were generated with immunoSEQ multiplex PCR, while TCRdb's copy carries only in-frame clones and drops some. V and J calls and clone size are copied from that table; D and trimming were computed from the DNA. The table records about 130,000 clones, roughly 83% of them present only once. The sequence was obtained from a woman aged 45-65 years with acute or convalescent COVID-19. Sequencing was carried out using peripheral blood.

The CDR3 nucleotides read TGCGCCAGCAGCCAAGATCTTCTCGGAGGTAGCGGGGGGGGTATTTACGAGCAGTACTTC. Amino acid sequence: CASSQDLLGGSGGGIYEQYF. V usage is TRBV4-1 and J usage is TRBJ2-7, with 11 nucleotides matching TRBD2. The CDR3 length is 20 residues. The germline V gene encodes CDR1 MGHRA and CDR2 YSYEKL. Trimming took 0 bases from V and 4 from J; bases not matched to a gene: 17.